The text below deals with one T cell receptor beta chain. What it binds is unknown. This sample stems from a study of T cell responses to AZD1222 COVID-19 vaccine. Study observations and caveats: Once two AZD1222 doses were given, Spike-specific TCR breadth and depth went up. Only six people who got AZD1222 tested seropositive at baseline. Among the donors, most were white British and more were female, and clonal diversity was possibly underestimated.

Only in-frame clones appear in the TCRdb table, and some are missing; sequencing was by immunoSEQ multiplex PCR. The sample holds around 180,000 clones, 88% seen once. The clonotype originates from an adult in good health. The sequenced sample was peripheral blood, obtained on day 0 of AZD1222 vaccination.

The CDR3 DNA sequence: TGTGCCAGCTCACCGGTCAGGAACTCCTACGAGCAGTACTTC. Encoded protein: CASSPVRNSYEQYF. This rearrangement joins TRBV18 to TRBJ2-7; D gene uncertain. V lost 3 bases to trimming and J lost 0 bases, with 9 bases between them. Germline V gene sequence: CDR1 KGHSH, CDR2 LQKENI. The CDR3 sequence is 14 residues long.